The clone carrying this T cell receptor beta chain was found a few times. TCRdb keeps only in-frame clones here, not all; method: immunoSEQ multiplex PCR. This table has 70,000 to 80,000 clones, around 91% appearing once. The data belong to a study of technical replicates of blood from several donors. Germline CDR1 is SNHLY and CDR2 is FYNNEI. J was trimmed by 0 bases and V by 6 bases; bases with no gene match: 10. The CDR3 loop spans 16 amino acids. Sequenced: T cells isolated from PBMCs. The V and J genes are TRBV2 and TRBJ2-7, with 8 bases fitting TRBD1. This TCR was recovered from a human donor in good health. Some clones in this sample may be carry-over from other donors' samples. The CDR3 DNA sequence: TGTGCCAGCAGGAGGAGGACAGGGTCTTCCTCCTACGAGCAGTACTTC. Translation: CASRRRTGSSSYEQYF. Full variable domain (rest looked up from reference TRBV2 and TRBJ2-7): EPEVTQTPSHQVTQMGQEVILRCVPISNHLYFYWYRQILGQKVEFLVSFYNNEISEKSEIFDDQFSVERPDGSNFTLKIRSTKLEDSAMYFCASRRRTGSSSYEQYFGPGTRLTVT.